A selection of T cell receptor beta chains follows, all from one sample in a study of T cells after yellow fever vaccination. TCRdb processed the 5' RACE reads anew with MiXCR; each CDR3 protein has one entry. The sample lists around 310,000 distinct CDR3 sequences; approximately 4.3% were seen once. Specimen: PBMCs, collected 15 days after the yellow fever booster vaccination. The receptors come from a man aged 18-30 years who received the YFV17D yellow fever vaccine. Both conserved end residues are part of each CDR3. D genes are given only for firm matches. Clone size is given for some rows only: seen once, a few or many times, or a class if the clone is expanded.

v_gene: TRBV28
len: 15
d_gene: TRBD2
abundance: many
j_gene: TRBJ2-3
CDR3nt: TGTGCCAGCAGTTCGGCGGGGGGGCAGGGAGATACGGAGTATTTT
CDR3aa: CASSSAGGQGDTEYF

v_gene: TRBV10-2
len: 17
d_gene: TRBD1
abundance: many
j_gene: TRBJ1-6
CDR3nt: TGCGCCAGCAGTGTGGACAGGGGTAGCTCCTATAATTCACCCCTCCACTTT
CDR3aa: CASSVDRGSSYNSPLHF

v_gene: TRBV12-3/TRBV12-4
len: 11
d_gene: -
abundance: -
j_gene: TRBJ2-2
CDR3nt: TGTGCCAGCACCGTTCCCGGGGAGCTGTTTTTT
CDR3aa: CASTVPGELFF

v_gene: TRBV5-6
len: 16
d_gene: TRBD2
abundance: few
j_gene: TRBJ2-1
CDR3nt: TGTGCCAGCAGCGGCCTAGCGGGATTTTCCTACAATGAGCAGTTCTTC
CDR3aa: CASSGLAGFSYNEQFF

v_gene: TRBV20-1
len: 18
d_gene: TRBD2
abundance: many
j_gene: TRBJ2-3
CDR3nt: TGCAGTGCTAGAGCATCAATCACTTATAGCGGGGGTGGGAATACGCAGTATTTT
CDR3aa: CSARASITYSGGGNTQYF

v_gene: TRBV12-3/TRBV12-4
len: 17
d_gene: TRBD2
abundance: -
j_gene: TRBJ2-3
CDR3nt: TGTGCCAGCAGACCTAGCGGGGGGGCCCTCCTCACAGATACGCAGTATTTT
CDR3aa: CASRPSGGALLTDTQYF

v_gene: TRBV20-1
len: 18
d_gene: TRBD2
abundance: many
j_gene: TRBJ2-1
CDR3nt: TGCAGTGCTAGAGGGGTCTCCGGGACTAGCGGCTCCTACAATGAGCAGTTCTTC
CDR3aa: CSARGVSGTSGSYNEQFF

v_gene: TRBV19
len: 13
d_gene: -
abundance: -
j_gene: TRBJ1-2
CDR3nt: TGTGCCAGTAACGATCCCCCCCGGTATGGCTACACCTTC
CDR3aa: CASNDPPRYGYTF

v_gene: TRBV6-6
len: 15
d_gene: -
abundance: many
j_gene: TRBJ1-6
CDR3nt: TGTGCCAGCACCCCCTGGGAAGCCTGGGATTCACCCCTCCACTTT
CDR3aa: CASTPWEAWDSPLHF

v_gene: TRBV20-1
len: 12
d_gene: -
abundance: few
j_gene: TRBJ1-1
CDR3nt: TGCAGTGCCCCGACAGAGAACACTGAAGCTTTCTTT
CDR3aa: CSAPTENTEAFF

v_gene: TRBV7-9
len: 15
d_gene: TRBD1
abundance: many
j_gene: TRBJ1-4
CDR3nt: TGTGCCAGCAGCTTATGGGGCGCAGGGGGCGAAAAACTGTTTTTT
CDR3aa: CASSLWGAGGEKLFF

v_gene: TRBV6-2/TRBV6-3
len: 16
d_gene: TRBD1
abundance: -
j_gene: TRBJ1-1
CDR3nt: TGTGCCAGCAGTGGGACAGGTACTCGCCCTAACGCTGAAGCTTTCTTT
CDR3aa: CASSGTGTRPNAEAFF

v_gene: TRBV24-1
len: 13
d_gene: -
abundance: -
j_gene: TRBJ1-6
CDR3nt: TGTGCCACCAGTGATTTTGAGAATTCACCCCTCCACTTT
CDR3aa: CATSDFENSPLHF

v_gene: TRBV6-5
len: 16
d_gene: -
abundance: few
j_gene: TRBJ1-5
CDR3nt: TGTGCCAGCAGCACTCTCAAATCAGGGGCCCATCAGCCCCAGCATTTT
CDR3aa: CASSTLKSGAHQPQHF

v_gene: TRBV7-3
len: 16
d_gene: -
abundance: many
j_gene: TRBJ1-4
CDR3nt: TGTGCCACCATCCCCTACGGGGACTCCCGACATGAAAAACTGTTTTTT
CDR3aa: CATIPYGDSRHEKLFF

v_gene: TRBV12-3/TRBV12-4
len: 14
d_gene: -
abundance: -
j_gene: TRBJ1-2
CDR3nt: TGTGCCAGCAGCCCCTGGTCCGTCCCTTATGGCTACACCTTC
CDR3aa: CASSPWSVPYGYTF

v_gene: TRBV7-9
len: 13
d_gene: -
abundance: many
j_gene: TRBJ1-4
CDR3nt: TGTGCCAGCAGCTTAGCGACGGGGGAAAAACTGTTTTTT
CDR3aa: CASSLATGEKLFF

v_gene: TRBV20-1
len: 15
d_gene: TRBD2
abundance: many
j_gene: TRBJ2-1
CDR3nt: TGCAGTGCTAGAGTGAGACGGGGGGGCAGTTTTGAGCAGTTCTTC
CDR3aa: CSARVRRGGSFEQFF

v_gene: TRBV10-1
len: 15
d_gene: -
abundance: many
j_gene: TRBJ2-5
CDR3nt: TGCGCCAGCAGTGATATGGGAACCGGTCAAGAGACCCAGTACTTC
CDR3aa: CASSDMGTGQETQYF

v_gene: TRBV7-2
len: 14
d_gene: -
abundance: many
j_gene: TRBJ2-5
CDR3nt: TGTGCCAGCAGCTTATCCTGGTCCCAAGAGACCCAGTACTTC
CDR3aa: CASSLSWSQETQYF

v_gene: TRBV6-1
len: 12
d_gene: -
abundance: many
j_gene: TRBJ1-5
CDR3nt: TGTGCCAGCAGTGCGTCCAATCAGCCCCAGCATTTT
CDR3aa: CASSASNQPQHF

v_gene: TRBV13
len: 13
d_gene: -
abundance: many
j_gene: TRBJ1-2
CDR3nt: TGTGCCAGCAGCCCGGCCGGGGATATCGGCTACACCTTC
CDR3aa: CASSPAGDIGYTF

v_gene: TRBV4-3
len: 15
d_gene: -
abundance: -
j_gene: TRBJ1-6
CDR3nt: TGCGCCAGCAGCCAAGACAGGGGATTGTGGTCACCCCTCCACTTT
CDR3aa: CASSQDRGLWSPLHF

v_gene: TRBV12-3/TRBV12-4
len: 15
d_gene: -
abundance: -
j_gene: TRBJ1-2
CDR3nt: TGTGCCAGCAGTTTAGCCGCTCAGGGGATCACTGGCTACACCTTC
CDR3aa: CASSLAAQGITGYTF

v_gene: TRBV20-1
len: 15
d_gene: TRBD2
abundance: few
j_gene: TRBJ2-1
CDR3nt: TGCAGTGGGGGGGGAGGAGCGGGAACCTACAATGAGCAGTTCTTC
CDR3aa: CSGGGGAGTYNEQFF

v_gene: TRBV12-3/TRBV12-4
len: 17
d_gene: TRBD1
abundance: few
j_gene: TRBJ2-6
CDR3nt: TGTGCCAGCAGTCCCACAGGGGGCTTTTCTGGGGCCAACGTCCTGACTTTC
CDR3aa: CASSPTGGFSGANVLTF

v_gene: TRBV7-6
len: 13
d_gene: -
abundance: many
j_gene: TRBJ2-2
CDR3nt: TGTGCCAGCAGCCGGGACCCAACCGGGGAGCTGTTTTTT
CDR3aa: CASSRDPTGELFF